This T cell receptor (beta chain) is drawn from a study of shared clonotypes between healthy human individuals. The CDR3 runs 11 residues. Trimming shortened V by 3 bases and J by 7 bases, and 6 bases separated the two germline ends. Germline assignment: CDR1 SGHAT and CDR2 FQNNGV. The assay was immunoSEQ multiplex PCR, and TCRdb's table has in-frame clones only and misses some. This table has approximately 2,000,000 clones, roughly 90% appearing once. Donors, healthy HIV-negative adults, lacked recent acute infections or vaccinations. Adults of Caucasian background living in Nashville, Tennessee made up all donors. Study results and caveats: Only blood samples were collected, and tissue repertoires likely differ. Around 5% of naive CD4 clonotypes were common to a handful of donors.

Concerning this clone itself: As yet, its antigen is unknown.

The sample comprised naive CD4+ T cells from PBMCs. Subset indicated: CD45RA+ positively selected. The J gene is TRBJ1-2, the V gene TRBV11-2, with unresolved D. The TCR sequence derives from a man aged 18-30 years in good health. Some clones in this sample may be carry-over from other donors' samples. CDR3 nucleotide sequence: TGTGCCAGCAGCTTCGGACTTGGCTACACCTTC. It codes for CASSFGLGYTF.